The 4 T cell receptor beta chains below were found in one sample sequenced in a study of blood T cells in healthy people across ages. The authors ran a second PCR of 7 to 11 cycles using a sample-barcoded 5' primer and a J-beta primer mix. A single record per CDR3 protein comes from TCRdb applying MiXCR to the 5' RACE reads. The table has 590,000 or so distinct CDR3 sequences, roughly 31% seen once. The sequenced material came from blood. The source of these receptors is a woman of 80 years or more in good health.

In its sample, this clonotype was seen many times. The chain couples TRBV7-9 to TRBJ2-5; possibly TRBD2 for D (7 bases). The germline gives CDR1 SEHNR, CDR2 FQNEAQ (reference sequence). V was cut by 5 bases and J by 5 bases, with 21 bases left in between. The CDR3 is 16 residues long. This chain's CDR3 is CASSPLGGQSGETQYF. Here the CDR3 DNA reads TGTGCCAGCAGCCCGCTCGGGGGGCAGTCCGGGGAGACCCAGTACTTC.

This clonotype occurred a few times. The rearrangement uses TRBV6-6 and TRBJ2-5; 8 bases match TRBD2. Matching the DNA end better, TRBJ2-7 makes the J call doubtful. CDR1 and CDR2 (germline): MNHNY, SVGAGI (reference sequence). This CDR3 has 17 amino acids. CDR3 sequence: CASSLPTGGASFHEQYF. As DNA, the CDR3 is TGTGCCAGCAGTTTGCCTACCGGGGGGGCCTCTTTTCACGAGCAGTACTTC.

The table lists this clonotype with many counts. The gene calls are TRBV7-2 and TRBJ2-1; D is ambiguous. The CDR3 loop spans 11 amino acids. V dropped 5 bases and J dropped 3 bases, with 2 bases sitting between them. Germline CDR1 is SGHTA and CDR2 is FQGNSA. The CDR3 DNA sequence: TGTGCCAGCAGCGTCTACAATGAGCAGTTCTTC. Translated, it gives CASSVYNEQFF.

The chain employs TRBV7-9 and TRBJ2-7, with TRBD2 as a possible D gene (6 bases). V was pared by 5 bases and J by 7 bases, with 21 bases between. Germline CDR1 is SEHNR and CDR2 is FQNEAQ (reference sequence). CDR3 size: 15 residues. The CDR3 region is CASSPGTPRAREQYF. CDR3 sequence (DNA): TGTGCCAGCAGCCCCGGGACTCCGAGGGCCCGAGAGCAGTACTTC.